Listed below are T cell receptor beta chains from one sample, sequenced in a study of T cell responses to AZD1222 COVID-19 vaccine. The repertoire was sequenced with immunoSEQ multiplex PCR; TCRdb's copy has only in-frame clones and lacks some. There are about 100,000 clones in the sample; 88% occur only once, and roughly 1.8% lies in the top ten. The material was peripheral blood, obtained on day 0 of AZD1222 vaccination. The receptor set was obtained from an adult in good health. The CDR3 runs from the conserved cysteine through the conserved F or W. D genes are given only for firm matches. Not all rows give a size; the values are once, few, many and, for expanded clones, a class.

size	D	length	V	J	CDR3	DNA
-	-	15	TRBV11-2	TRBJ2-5	CASSPVTGPRKTQYF	TGTGCCAGCAGCCCGGTGACAGGCCCTCGTAAGACCCAGTACTTC
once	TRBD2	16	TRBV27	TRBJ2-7	CASSSPGLAGRVEQYF	TGTGCCAGCAGTTCACCGGGACTAGCGGGACGGGTCGAGCAGTACTTC
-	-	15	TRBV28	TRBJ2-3	CASSPGLSSTDTQYF	TGTGCCAGCAGCCCAGGGTTATCTAGCACAGATACGCAGTATTTT
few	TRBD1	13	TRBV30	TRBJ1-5	CAWAGGGNQPQHF	TGTGCCTGGGCAGGGGGAGGGAATCAGCCCCAGCATTTT
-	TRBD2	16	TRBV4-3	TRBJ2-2	CASSPERDYNTGELFF	TGCGCCAGCAGCCCGGAAAGGGACTACAACACCGGGGAGCTGTTTTTT
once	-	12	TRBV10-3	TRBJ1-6	CAISAPDSPLHF	TGTGCCATCAGCGCCCCGGATTCACCCCTCCACTTT
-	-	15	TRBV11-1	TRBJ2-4	CASSLAGVAKNIQYF	TGTGCCAGCAGCTTAGCGGGAGTAGCCAAAAACATTCAGTACTTC
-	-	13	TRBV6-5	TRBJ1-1	CASSRGSGTEAFF	TGTGCCAGCAGTCGGGGGTCGGGCACTGAAGCTTTCTTT
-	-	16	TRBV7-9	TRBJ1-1	CASSSSTGYLNTEAFF	TGTGCCAGCAGCTCCTCGACCGGATACCTGAACACTGAAGCTTTCTTT
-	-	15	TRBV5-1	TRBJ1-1	CASSLLTELNTEAFF	TGCGCCAGCAGCTTGCTGACAGAGTTGAACACTGAAGCTTTCTTT
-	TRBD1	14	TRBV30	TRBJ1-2	CAWLIDRGVTGYTF	TGTGCCTGGTTAATCGACAGGGGCGTAACCGGCTACACCTTC
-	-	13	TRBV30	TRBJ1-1	CAWSHAGIAEAFF	TGTGCCTGGAGTCACGCGGGGATTGCTGAAGCTTTCTTT
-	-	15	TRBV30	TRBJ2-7	CAWSAQTWSSYEQYF	TGTGCCTGGAGTGCACAGACGTGGAGCTCCTACGAGCAGTACTTC
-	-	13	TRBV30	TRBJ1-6	CAWSGRGKSPLHF	TGTGCCTGGAGCGGGCGGGGTAAATCACCCCTCCACTTT
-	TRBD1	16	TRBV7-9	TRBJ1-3	CASSFGQGLVGNTIYF	TGTGCCAGCAGCTTTGGACAGGGTTTGGTCGGTAACACCATATATTTT
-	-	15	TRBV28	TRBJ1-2	CASSFQGPPLSGYTF	TGTGCCAGCAGTTTTCAGGGGCCACCCCTATCCGGCTACACCTTC
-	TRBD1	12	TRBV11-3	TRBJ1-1	CASSSSGTGAFF	TGTGCCAGCAGCTCATCCGGGACAGGGGCTTTCTTT
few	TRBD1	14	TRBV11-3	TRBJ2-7	CASSVNRGTYEQYF	TGTGCCAGCAGCGTCAACAGGGGAACCTACGAGCAGTACTTC
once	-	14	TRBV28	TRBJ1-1	CASNRWGARTEAFF	TGTGCCAGCAACCGATGGGGGGCTAGAACTGAAGCTTTCTTT
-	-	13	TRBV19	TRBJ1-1	CASRTQGVSEAFF	TGTGCCAGTAGAACACAGGGTGTTTCTGAAGCTTTCTTT
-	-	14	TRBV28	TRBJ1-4	CASISYGGHEKLFF	TGTGCCAGCATCTCGTATGGGGGCCATGAAAAACTGTTTTTT
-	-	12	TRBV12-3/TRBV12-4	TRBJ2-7	CASSSSIYEQYF	TGTGCCAGCAGTTCCTCAATATACGAGCAGTACTTC
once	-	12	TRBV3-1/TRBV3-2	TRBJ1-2	CASSQDPYGYTF	TGTGCCAGCAGCCAAGACCCCTATGGCTACACCTTC
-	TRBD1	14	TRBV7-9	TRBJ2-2	CASSLQGAAGELFF	TGTGCCAGCAGCTTGCAGGGGGCGGCCGGGGAGCTGTTTTTT
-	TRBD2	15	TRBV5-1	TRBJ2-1	CASSWGTSGSAEQFF	TGCGCCAGCAGCTGGGGGACTAGCGGGAGTGCAGAGCAGTTCTTC
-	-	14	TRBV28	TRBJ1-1	CASSFEGLNTEAFF	TGTGCCAGCAGTTTTGAGGGCTTGAACACTGAAGCTTTCTTT
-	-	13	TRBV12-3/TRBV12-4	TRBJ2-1	CASSPVGAGEQFF	TGTGCCAGCAGCCCGGTGGGGGCGGGTGAGCAGTTCTTC
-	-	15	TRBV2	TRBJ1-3	CASRRWTSSGNTIYF	TGTGCCAGCAGAAGATGGACGAGCTCTGGAAACACCATATATTTT
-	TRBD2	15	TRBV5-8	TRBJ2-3	CASSTGLARGDTQYF	TGTGCCAGCAGCACCGGACTAGCGAGAGGAGATACGCAGTATTTT
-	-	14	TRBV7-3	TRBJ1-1	CASSLQGGGTEAFF	TGTGCCAGCAGCTTACAGGGTGGTGGCACTGAAGCTTTCTTT
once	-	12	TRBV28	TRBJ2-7	CASSFRGDEQYF	TGTGCCAGCAGTTTTCGGGGAGACGAGCAGTACTTC
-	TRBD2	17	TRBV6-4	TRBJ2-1	CASSPTWVAGAFSEQFF	TGTGCCAGCAGTCCCACCTGGGTAGCGGGGGCATTCAGTGAGCAGTTCTTC
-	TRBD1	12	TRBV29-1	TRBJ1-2	CSVRDRAFGYTF	TGCAGCGTCCGGGACAGGGCATTTGGCTACACCTTC
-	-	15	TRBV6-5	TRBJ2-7	CASGTEGGDAYEQYF	TGTGCCAGCGGGACTGAAGGGGGAGATGCCTACGAGCAGTACTTC
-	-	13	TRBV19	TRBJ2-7	CASSIGQDYEQYF	TGTGCCAGTAGTATAGGTCAGGACTACGAGCAGTACTTC
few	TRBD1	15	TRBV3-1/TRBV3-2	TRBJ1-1	CASSLGGEGTTEAFF	TGTGCCAGCAGCCTAGGGGGCGAAGGGACCACTGAAGCTTTCTTT
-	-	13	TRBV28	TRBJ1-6	CASSSPTIWSLHF	TGTGCCAGCAGTTCACCGACAATTTGGTCCCTCCACTTT
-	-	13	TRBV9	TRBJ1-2	CASSVGGIDGYTF	TGTGCCAGCAGCGTAGGCGGCATAGATGGCTACACCTTC
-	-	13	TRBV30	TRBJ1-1	CAWSAGLNTEAFF	TGTGCCTGGAGCGCCGGACTGAACACTGAAGCTTTCTTT
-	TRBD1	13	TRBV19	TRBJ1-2	CASRQGARYGYTF	TGTGCCAGCCGACAGGGGGCCCGCTATGGCTACACCTTC
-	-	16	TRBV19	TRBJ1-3	CASSIDFDYSGNTIYF	TGTGCCAGTAGTATAGATTTTGACTACTCTGGAAACACCATATATTTT
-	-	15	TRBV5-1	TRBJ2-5	CASSLGPGYEETQYF	TGCGCCAGCAGCTTGGGGCCGGGGTATGAGGAGACCCAGTACTTC
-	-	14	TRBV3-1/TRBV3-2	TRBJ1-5	CASSQDPGGRPQHF	TGTGCCAGCAGCCAAGATCCCGGTGGTCGGCCCCAGCATTTT
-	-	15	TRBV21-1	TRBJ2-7	CASSNWGKRRYEQYF	TGTGCCAGCAGCAATTGGGGAAAAAGGCGCTACGAGCAGTACTTC
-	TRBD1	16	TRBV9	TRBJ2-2	CASSVRGTANTGELFF	TGTGCCAGCAGCGTGAGGGGGACAGCGAACACCGGGGAGCTGTTTTTT
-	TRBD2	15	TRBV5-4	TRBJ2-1	CASSPLGRGWDEQFF	TGTGCCAGCAGCCCCCTCGGGAGGGGATGGGATGAGCAGTTCTTC
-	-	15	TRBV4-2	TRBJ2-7	CASSQDSQSYYEQYF	TGTGCCAGCAGCCAAGATAGCCAGAGCTACTACGAGCAGTACTTC
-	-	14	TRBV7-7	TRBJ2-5	CASSSEGLAETQYF	TGTGCTAGCAGCTCAGAGGGCCTAGCTGAGACCCAGTACTTC
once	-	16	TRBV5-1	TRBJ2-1	CASSLVGVGGYNEQFF	TGCGCCAGCAGCTTGGTTGGCGTTGGGGGTTACAATGAGCAGTTCTTC
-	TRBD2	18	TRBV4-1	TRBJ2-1	CASSQGVHTSGRANEQFF	TGCGCCAGCAGCCAAGGGGTACATACTAGCGGGAGGGCCAATGAGCAGTTCTTC
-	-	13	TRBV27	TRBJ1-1	CASSPNGGRGAFF	TGTGCCAGCAGCCCAAACGGGGGGCGGGGAGCTTTCTTT
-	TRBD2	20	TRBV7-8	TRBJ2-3	CASSWGLAGAPGLVVDTQYF	TGTGCCAGCAGCTGGGGACTAGCGGGAGCTCCGGGCTTAGTAGTGGATACGCAGTATTTT
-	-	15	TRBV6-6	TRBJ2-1	CASRGGGLAYNEQFF	TGTGCCAGCAGGGGAGGGGGGCTAGCCTACAATGAGCAGTTCTTC
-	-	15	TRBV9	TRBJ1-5	CASSAGVTIDQPQHF	TGTGCCAGCAGCGCCGGGGTCACAATCGATCAGCCCCAGCATTTT
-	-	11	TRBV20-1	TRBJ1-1	CSARKNTEAFF	TGCAGTGCTCGGAAGAACACTGAAGCTTTCTTT